The present TCR beta chain was sequenced within a study of metastatic and nonmetastatic thyroid tumors. Every patient was untreated before thyroid surgery. Ends included, the CDR3 has 15 residues. CDR1 and CDR2 (germline): MNHEY, SMNVEV (reference sequence). Per the original methods: Differences in CDR3 between clinicopathological groups were drawn on to build a classifier intended to discriminate distant-metastatic papillary thyroid cancer patients. TCRdb reassembled clones from the PCR reads with MiXCR. TCRdb, rather than the study authors, made the V and J calls. The repertoire includes some 20,000 clones, approximately 23% of them detected once, and 9% to 15% sits in the top ten. About this clone itself: Without the conserved terminal phenylalanine or tryptophan, this CDR3 likely stems from a read error. No DNA is shown, since the ends of the CDR3 on it are uncertain; the CDR3 is the one TCRdb lists.

Material for sequencing was tumor tissue. The chain joins TRBV27 to TRBJ1-2; the D call in the table, TRBD1, was not verified against the DNA. The clonotype comes from a female donor with papillary thyroid cancer or a benign thyroid nodule (not recorded which). Some clones in this sample may be carry-over from other donors' samples. The CDR3 is CASSLGTGKHLWPHL.